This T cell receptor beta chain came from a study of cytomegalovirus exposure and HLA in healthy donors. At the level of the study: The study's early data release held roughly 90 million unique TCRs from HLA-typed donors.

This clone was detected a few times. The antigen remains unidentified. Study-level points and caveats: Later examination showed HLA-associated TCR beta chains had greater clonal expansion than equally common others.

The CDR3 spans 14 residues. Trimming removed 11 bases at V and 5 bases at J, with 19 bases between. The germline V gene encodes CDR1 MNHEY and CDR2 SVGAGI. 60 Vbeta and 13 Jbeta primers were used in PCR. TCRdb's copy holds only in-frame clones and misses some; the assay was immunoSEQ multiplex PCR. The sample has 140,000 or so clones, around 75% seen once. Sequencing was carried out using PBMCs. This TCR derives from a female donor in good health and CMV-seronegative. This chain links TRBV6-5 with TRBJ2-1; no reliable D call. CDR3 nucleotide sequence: TGTGCCGCCGCACGGAGTATGGGTGACAATGAGCAGTTCTTC. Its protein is CAAARSMGDNEQFF.